This passage covers 15 T cell receptor beta chains from one sample sequenced in a study of cytomegalovirus exposure and HLA in healthy donors. Primers included in the PCR were 60 Vbeta and 13 Jbeta primers. Generated by immunoSEQ multiplex PCR, the TCRdb table keeps only in-frame clones and is missing some. The table lists some 180,000 clones, roughly an eighth of them singletons. The source material was PBMCs. The receptors were gathered from a man aged 50 to 59 in good health and CMV-seropositive.

There are a few counts of this clone. The rearrangement joins TRBV11-1 to TRBJ2-7, with 9 bases fitting TRBD1. The CDR3 totals 16 residues. The junction had 7 bases not matched to a gene; V was cut back by 1 base and J by 3 bases. Germline V gene data show CDR1 as SGHAT and CDR2 as FQDESV (reference sequence). CDR3 bases: TGTGCCAGCAGCTTAGACCCGGGACAGGGAAGCTACGAGCAGTACTTC. It codes for CASSLDPGQGSYEQYF. Full variable domain (outside the CDR3, taken from reference TRBV11-1 and TRBJ2-7): EAEVAQSPRYKITEKSQAVAFWCDPISGHATLYWYRQILGQGPELLVQFQDESVVDDSQLPKDRFSAERLKGVDSTLKIQPAELGDSAMYLCASSLDPGQGSYEQYFGPGTRLTVT.

The rearrangement uses TRBV11-3 and TRBJ1-2; a possible D gene is TRBD1 (5 bases). There are 13 residues in the CDR3. CDR1 and CDR2 from the germline V gene are SGHNT and YENEEA. V lost 2 bases and J 7 bases, leaving 11 bases between the germline ends. CDR3 DNA sequence: TGTGCCAGCAGCTTAACCCGCACAGGTGGCTACACCTTC. Translation gives CASSLTRTGGYTF.

The chain recombines TRBV19 with TRBJ1-5, with 9 bases lining up with TRBD1. The CDR3 has 19 residues. The J segment lost 0 bases and the V segment lost 5 bases, leaving 14 bases of the junction unmatched. Germline CDR1 and CDR2: LNHDA and SQIVND (reference sequence). The CDR3 spells CASSPQVHRGQGSNQPQHF. CDR3 sequence (DNA): TGTGCCAGTAGTCCCCAGGTCCACAGGGGGCAGGGTAGCAATCAGCCCCAGCATTTT.

This clone was picked up a small number of times. V gene TRBV5-1 combines with J gene TRBJ1-5, with unresolved D. In germline, CDR1 is SGHRS, CDR2 YFSETQ. The CDR3 consists of 16 residues. V was trimmed by 0 bases and J by 2 bases, leaving 12 bases between them. The CDR3 DNA is TGCGCCAGCAGCTTGGAGGCCGGAGGAGGCAATCAGCCCCAGCATTTT. As protein: CASSLEAGGGNQPQHF.

This sequence joins TRBV5-4 and TRBJ2-7, with TRBD1 as a possible D gene (5 bases). This CDR3 contains 15 residues. V lost 0 bases and J 2 bases, leaving 12 bases between the germline ends. The V gene's germline CDR1 is SGHNT and CDR2 YYREEE (reference sequence). The CDR3 sequence: CASSLEEPGTYEQYF. The DNA for the CDR3 is TGTGCCAGCAGCTTGGAGGAGCCAGGGACCTACGAGCAGTACTTC.

The V gene is TRBV28, the J gene TRBJ2-2; a possible D gene is TRBD1 (7 bases). The CDR3 length is 13 residues. Germline CDR1 MDHEN, CDR2 SYDVKM. V lost 7 bases to trimming and J lost 5 bases, with 11 bases between them. The CDR3 reads CASIAGGTGELFF. For the CDR3, the DNA is TGTGCCAGCATTGCAGGGGGGACCGGGGAGCTGTTTTTT.

V gene TRBV13 combines with J gene TRBJ2-1; weak D call: TRBD1 (6 bases). CDR3 size: 14 residues. Germline V gene data show CDR1 as PRHDT and CDR2 as FYEKMQ (reference sequence). V lost 5 bases and J lost 6, with 14 bases in between. CDR3 loop: CASSRNRAGNEQFF. In DNA form, the CDR3 reads TGTGCCAGCAGCCGGAACAGGGCAGGCAATGAGCAGTTCTTC.

This clone was counted only a few times. The chain carries TRBV5-4 and TRBJ2-3, with TRBD1 identical over 7 bases. With V trimmed by 2 bases and J by 3 bases, 12 bases remained unmatched. Germline CDR1 SGHNT, CDR2 YYREEE (reference sequence). CDR3 size: 17 residues. CDR3 protein: CASSLPRQGVGTDTQYF. Here the CDR3 DNA reads TGTGCCAGCAGCTTACCCCGACAGGGAGTAGGAACAGATACGCAGTATTTT.

In this sample, this clone turned up a few times. The chain combines TRBV2 with TRBJ2-3; 8 bases are a match to TRBD2. The germline V gene has CDR1 SNHLY and CDR2 FYNNEI. The V and J ends lost 4 bases and 2 bases, in that order; junction bases with no gene match: 8. CDR3 length equals 16 residues. The CDR3 loop reads CASSVHQRGPTDTQYF. The CDR3 nucleotides are TGTGCCAGCAGTGTTCATCAGCGGGGGCCCACAGATACGCAGTATTTT.

The chain combines TRBV4-3 with TRBJ2-2; 7 bases fit TRBD1. Germline lookup yields CDR1 LGHNA and CDR2 YSLEER. There are 15 residues in the CDR3. Germline trimming cut 4 bases from V and 4 bases from J; bases unmatched to any gene: 6. CDR3: CASSPVQGFTGELFF. In DNA, the CDR3 is TGCGCCAGCAGCCCCGTACAGGGGTTCACCGGGGAGCTGTTTTTT.

This clone has only a few counts. This sequence joins TRBV4-2 and TRBJ1-1; D gene uncertain. V gave up 1 base and J gave up 4 bases, with 7 bases separating them. The CDR3 sequence is 13 residues long. Looked up from germline, CDR1 is LGHNA and CDR2 is YNFKEQ. This CDR3 is CASSQAEGTEAFF. The CDR3, as DNA: TGTGCCAGCAGCCAAGCGGAGGGCACTGAAGCTTTCTTT.

V is TRBV28 and J is TRBJ2-3; D not certain. The V and J ends lost 6 bases and 6 bases respectively, with 7 bases between them. The CDR3 is 11 residues long. From germline, CDR1 is MDHEN and CDR2 SYDVKM. The chain's CDR3 is CASREEDTQYF. DNA for the CDR3: TGTGCCAGCAGAGAAGAGGATACGCAGTATTTT.

The V gene is TRBV9, the J gene TRBJ1-2; a weak D match, TRBD1 (6 bases). This CDR3 is built from 16 residues. The germline V and J ends were trimmed by 3 bases and 5 bases, with 20 bases remaining between them. Per the germline V gene, CDR1 is SGDLS and CDR2 is YYNGEE. This chain's CDR3 is CASSETLRRGAYGYTF. The CDR3 region has the DNA TGTGCCAGCAGCGAGACCCTCCGCAGGGGAGCATATGGCTACACCTTC.

About this clone itself: A read error may produce the germline difference seen at one junction end. This chain links TRBV7-2 with TRBJ1-1; possibly TRBD1 for D (5 bases). The CDR3 contains 12 residues. Germline lookup yields CDR1 SGHTA and CDR2 FQGNSA. Here the CDR3 reads CASSQRGTELIF. The CDR3 region has the DNA TGTGCCAGCAGCCAGCGGGGGACCGAGCTAATCTTT.

Comments on this clone: Mismatch with germline at one junction end may stem from a read error. Other DNA sequences from this sample encode an identical CDR3 as well. V gene TRBV6-5 combines with J gene TRBJ2-3; TRBD2 aligns across 10 bases. Germline CDR1 MNHEY, CDR2 SVGAGI. The CDR3 contains 16 residues. CDR3 in amino acids: CASSYSKRGGTDTQYF. The CDR3 DNA reads as TGTGCCAGCAGTTACTCGAAGCGGGGGGGCACGGATACTCAGTATTTT.